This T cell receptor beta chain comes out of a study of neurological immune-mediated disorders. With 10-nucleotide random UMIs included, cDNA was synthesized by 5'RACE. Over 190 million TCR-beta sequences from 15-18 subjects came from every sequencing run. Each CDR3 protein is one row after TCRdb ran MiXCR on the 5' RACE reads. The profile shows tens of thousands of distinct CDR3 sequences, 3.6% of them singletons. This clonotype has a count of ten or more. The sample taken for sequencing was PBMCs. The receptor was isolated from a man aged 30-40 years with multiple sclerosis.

CDR3 coding DNA: TGCAGTGCTAGAATTGACAGTGCTTCCTACGAGCAGTACTTC. This sequence encodes CSARIDSASYEQYF. This chain joins TRBV20-1 and TRBJ2-7, with D possibly being TRBD1 (5 bases). Trimming took off 2 bases at V and 1 base at J, with 12 bases between the two ends. Germline V gene sequence: CDR1 DFQATT, CDR2 SNEGSKA (reference sequence). The CDR3 is made up of 14 amino acids.